This T cell receptor beta chain was sequenced for a study of graft-versus-host responses after intestinal transplantation. Per the germline V gene, CDR1 is MNHEY and CDR2 is SMNVEV (reference sequence). Trimming pared 3 bases from V and 4 bases from J, leaving 18 bases between. The CDR3 sequence is 16 residues long. Clones were read by immunoSEQ multiplex PCR, and TCRdb kept only the in-frame ones, dropping some. The sample yields around 88,000 clones, about 91% seen once. Concerning this clone: No antigen is known for it.

Study findings and constraints: Declining HvG levels early post-transplant were linked to peak circulating GvH clone levels. Recipient bone marrow held GvH clones, some seen earlier in ileum or blood.

The sequencing used unstimulated CD8+ T cells sorted from spleen or lymph node cells, collected before transplant. The chain combines TRBV27 with TRBJ1-2, with D possibly being TRBD1 (6 bases). This receptor was obtained from a human donor who was the organ donor for an intestinal transplant. DNA for the CDR3: TGTGCCAGCAGTTTTTTGGGGACAACGGTCTTCTATGGCTACACCTTC. Its translation: CASSFLGTTVFYGYTF.